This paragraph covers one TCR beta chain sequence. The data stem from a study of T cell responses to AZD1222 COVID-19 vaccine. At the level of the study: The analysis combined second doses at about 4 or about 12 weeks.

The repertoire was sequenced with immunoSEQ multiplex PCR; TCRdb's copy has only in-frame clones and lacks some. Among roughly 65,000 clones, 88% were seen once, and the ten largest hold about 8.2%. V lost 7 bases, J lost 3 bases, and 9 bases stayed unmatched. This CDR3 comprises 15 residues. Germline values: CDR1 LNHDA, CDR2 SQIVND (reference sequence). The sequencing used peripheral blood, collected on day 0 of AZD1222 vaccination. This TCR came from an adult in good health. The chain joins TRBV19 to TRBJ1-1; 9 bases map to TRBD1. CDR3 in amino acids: CASTYGTGIYTEAFF. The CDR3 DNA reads TGTGCCAGTACCTATGGGACAGGGATCTACACTGAAGCTTTCTTT.